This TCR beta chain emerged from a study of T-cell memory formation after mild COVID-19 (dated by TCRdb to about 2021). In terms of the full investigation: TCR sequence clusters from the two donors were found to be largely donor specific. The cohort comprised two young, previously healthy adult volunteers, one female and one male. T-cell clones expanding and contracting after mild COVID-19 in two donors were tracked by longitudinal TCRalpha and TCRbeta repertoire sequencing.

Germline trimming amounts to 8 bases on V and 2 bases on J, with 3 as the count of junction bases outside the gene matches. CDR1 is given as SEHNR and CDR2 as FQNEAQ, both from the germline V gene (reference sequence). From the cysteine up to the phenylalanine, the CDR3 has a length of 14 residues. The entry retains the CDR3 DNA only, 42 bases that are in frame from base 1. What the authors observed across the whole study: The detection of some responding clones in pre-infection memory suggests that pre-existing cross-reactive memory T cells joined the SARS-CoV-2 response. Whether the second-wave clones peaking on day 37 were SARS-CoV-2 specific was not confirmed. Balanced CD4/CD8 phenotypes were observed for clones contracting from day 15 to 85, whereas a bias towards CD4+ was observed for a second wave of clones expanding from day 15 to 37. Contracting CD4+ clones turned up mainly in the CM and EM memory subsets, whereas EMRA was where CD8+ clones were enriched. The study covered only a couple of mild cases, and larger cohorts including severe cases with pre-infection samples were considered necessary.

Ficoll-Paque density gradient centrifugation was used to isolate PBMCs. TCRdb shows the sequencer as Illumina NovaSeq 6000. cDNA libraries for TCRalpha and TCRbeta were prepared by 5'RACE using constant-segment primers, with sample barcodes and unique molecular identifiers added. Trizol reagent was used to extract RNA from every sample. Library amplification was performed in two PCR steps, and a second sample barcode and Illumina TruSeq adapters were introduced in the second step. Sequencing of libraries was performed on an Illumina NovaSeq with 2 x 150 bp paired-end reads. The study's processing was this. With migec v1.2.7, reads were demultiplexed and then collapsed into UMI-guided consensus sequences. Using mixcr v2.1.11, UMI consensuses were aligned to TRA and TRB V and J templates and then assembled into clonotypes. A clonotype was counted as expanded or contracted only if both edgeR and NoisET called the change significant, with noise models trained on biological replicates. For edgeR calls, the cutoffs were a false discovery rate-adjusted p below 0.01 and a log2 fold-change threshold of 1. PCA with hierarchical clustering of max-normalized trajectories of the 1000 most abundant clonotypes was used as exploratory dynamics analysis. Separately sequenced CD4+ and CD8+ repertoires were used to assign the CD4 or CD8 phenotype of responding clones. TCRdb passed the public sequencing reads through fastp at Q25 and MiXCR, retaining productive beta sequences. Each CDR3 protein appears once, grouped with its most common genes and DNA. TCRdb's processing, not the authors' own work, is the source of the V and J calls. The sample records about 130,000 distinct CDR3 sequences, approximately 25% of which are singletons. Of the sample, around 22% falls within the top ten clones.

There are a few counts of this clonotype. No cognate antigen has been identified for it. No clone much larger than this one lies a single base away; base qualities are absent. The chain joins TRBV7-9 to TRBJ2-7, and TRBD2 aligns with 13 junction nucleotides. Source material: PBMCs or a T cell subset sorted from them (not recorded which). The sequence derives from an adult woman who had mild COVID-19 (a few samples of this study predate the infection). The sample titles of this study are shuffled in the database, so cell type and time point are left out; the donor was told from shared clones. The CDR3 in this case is CASSGTSGAYEQYF. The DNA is TGTGCCAGCTCCGGGACTAGCGGGGCCTACGAGCAGTACTTC.